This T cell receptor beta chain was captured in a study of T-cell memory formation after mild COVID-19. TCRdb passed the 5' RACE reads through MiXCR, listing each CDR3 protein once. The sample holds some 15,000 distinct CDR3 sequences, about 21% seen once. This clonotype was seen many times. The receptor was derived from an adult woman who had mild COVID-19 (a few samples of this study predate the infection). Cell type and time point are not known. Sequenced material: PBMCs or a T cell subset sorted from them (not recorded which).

CDR3 region: CASSPNLGENTGELFF. The CDR3 region has the DNA TGTGCCAGCAGCCCTAATCTAGGGGAGAACACCGGGGAGCTGTTTTTT. The rearrangement joins TRBV7-3 to TRBJ2-2; D is perhaps TRBD1 (5 bases). Trimming left V 5 bases short and J 1 base short, with 14 bases between. The CDR3 has 16 residues. Germline V CDR1 and CDR2: SGHTA, FQGTGA.